The next 27 T cell receptor gamma chains were all read from a single sample in a study of γδ T cells in repeated Plasmodium falciparum infection. TCRdb re-called the multiplex PCR reads using CATT. The table shows 28,000 or so gamma-chain clones, with 1.4% occurring only once. Vgamma9/Vdelta2+ and Vdelta2-negative gammadelta T cells were flow-sorted from PBMC for bulk sequencing. Material for sequencing was gamma-delta T cells from blood. The receptors stem from a pool of human donors (malaria-infected and uninfected, not separated).

By share, this clone ranks as large. Additional DNA sequences in this sample encode the identical CDR3. The chain uses TRGV9 and TRGJ1 or TRGJ2. Losses at the gene ends were 3 bases for V and 3 bases for J; bases not matched to a gene: 8. Germline CDR1 reads GITISATS; CDR2 reads ISYDGTV (reference sequence). The CDR3 totals 14 residues. The CDR3 is CALWEPKTYYKKLF. The CDR3 DNA sequence: TGTGCCTTGTGGGAGCCGAAGACTTATTATAAGAAACTCTTT.

This clone was detected only a few times. This is likely an artifact of a read error, given a far larger clone one base away. The sample holds other DNA sequences that translate to the same CDR3. The chain links TRGV9 to TRGJP. The J gene was missing in TCRdb and was found by matching the end of the DNA to germline. Germline CDR1 reads GITISATS; CDR2 reads ISYDGTV (reference sequence). The CDR3 covers 18 residues. CDR3 sequence: CALWEVPSEELGKKIKVF. CDR3 sequence (DNA): TGTGCCTTGTGGGAGGTACCTTCTGAAGAGTTGGGCAAAAAGATCAAGGTATTT.

This clone showed up just a few times. A far bigger clonotype differs at one base, so this is likely a read error. Other DNA sequences from this sample encode an identical CDR3 as well. The V call is TRGV9, the J call TRGJP. Germline matching of the DNA provided the J gene here, since TCRdb leaves it blank. The CDR3 contains 14 residues. From germline, CDR1 is GITISATS and CDR2 ISYDGTV (reference sequence). CDR3: CALWEKLGKKIKVF. For the CDR3, the DNA is TGTGCCTTGTGGGAGAAGCTGGGCAAGAAAATCAAGGTATTT.

This clone was counted at least ten times. The chain carries TRGV9 and TRGJP2. Germline CDR1 is GITISATS and CDR2 is ISYDGTV (reference sequence). The length of the CDR3 is 17 residues. V shed 0 bases, J shed 3 bases, and the junction held 10 bases outside the gene matches. The CDR3 reads CALWEVQNSGSDWIKTF. In DNA, the CDR3 is TGTGCCTTGTGGGAGGTGCAGAATAGCGGTAGTGATTGGATCAAGACGTTT.

This clone has a count of ten or more. This chain links TRGV4 with TRGJ1 or TRGJ2. V shed 0 bases, J shed 6 bases, and the junction held 8 bases outside the gene matches. CDR1 and CDR2 (germline): EGSTGY, YDSYTSSV. CDR3 size: 14 residues. In nucleotides, the CDR3 is TGTGCCACCTGGGATGGGCTCAGGAGTTATAAGAAACTCTTT. This sequence encodes CATWDGLRSYKKLF.

By sample fraction, this clone is medium-sized. The chain couples TRGV9 to TRGJP. V lost 6 bases to trimming and J lost 6 bases; unmatched junction nucleotides: 5. Germline V CDR1 and CDR2: GITISATS, ISYDGTV (reference sequence). The CDR3 sequence is 15 residues long. The CDR3 nucleotides read TGTGCCTTGTGGAGGGGAGAGTTGGGCAAAAAAATCAAGGTATTT. Amino acids: CALWRGELGKKIKVF.

In this sample, this clone turned up many times. TCRdb has a much larger clone's protein, which differs at residue 10 from the translation of this DNA, likely because of a read error; what is shown is the protein translated from the DNA. The chain has TRGV9 and TRGJP. The J gene, left out of TCRdb, was set here by checking the DNA against germline. The CDR3 contains 13 residues. In germline, CDR1 is GITISATS, CDR2 ISYDGTV (reference sequence). CDR3 amino acids: CALFELGKKVKVF. Written as DNA, the CDR3 is TGTGCCTTGTTCGAGTTGGGCAAAAAAGTCAAGGTATTT.

The sample holds many counts of this clone. Given a much more abundant clone one base away, this may be a read error. The CDR3 nucleotides read TGTGCCTTGTGGGACCTCCGCGAGTTGGGCAAAAAAATCATGGTATTT. Translation: CALWDLRELGKKIMVF. The J gene went uncalled, whereas the V gene is TRGV9. CDR3 length: 16 amino acids. Germline V CDR1 and CDR2: GITISATS, ISYDGTV (reference sequence).

This clone was observed many times. The J gene is TRGJ1 or TRGJ2, the V gene TRGV3. V lost 2 bases to trimming and J lost 1 base; unmatched junction nucleotides: 11. The CDR3 totals 16 residues. From germline, CDR1 is VTNTFY and CDR2 YDVSTARD (reference sequence). The DNA of the CDR3 is TGTGCCACCTGGGACAACTCAGGGCCTAATTATTATAAGAAACTCTTT. Translated: CATWDNSGPNYYKKLF.

This clone was counted only a few times. This probably arose from a read error, given a far larger clone one base away. Other nucleotide sequences from this sample produce the same CDR3. The gene calls are TRGV4 and TRGJ1 or TRGJ2. TCRdb supplies no J gene; here it was assigned by aligning the nucleotide sequence to germline. This CDR3 contains 11 residues. Germline CDR1 and CDR2: EGSTGY and YDSYTSSV. V was pared by 10 bases and J by 4 bases, with 7 bases of the junction left unmatched. CDR3 sequence (DNA): TGTGCCACATTCCTATATTATAAGAAACTCTTT. It encodes CATFLYYKKLF.

This clone occurred a few times. TCRdb lists the protein of a much larger clone for this DNA, which differs at residue 2, so this is likely a read error; the protein given here is translated from the DNA itself. This rearrangement joins TRGV9 to TRGJ1 or TRGJ2. TCRdb offers no J gene call, so here the DNA was matched to germline to obtain one. The germline V gene encodes CDR1 GITISATS and CDR2 ISYDGTV (reference sequence). The CDR3 is made up of 13 amino acids. As DNA, the CDR3 is TGTACCTTGTGGGAGCCGTCTTATTATAAGAAACTCTTT. Its translation is CTLWEPSYYKKLF.

This clone was seen a few times. The TCRdb protein, from a much larger clone, departs from this DNA's translation at residue 10, likely by read error; the protein shown derives from the DNA. The genes are TRGV3 and TRGJ1 or TRGJ2. The J gene, not given by TCRdb, was assigned here from a germline match of the nucleotide sequence. Germline values: CDR1 VTNTFY, CDR2 YDVSTARD (reference sequence). The CDR3 is 13 amino acids. CDR3 loop: CATWDPVYYEKLF. CDR3 sequence (DNA): TGTGCCACCTGGGACCCGGTTTATTATGAGAAACTCTTT.

This clone has a count of ten or more. Other DNA variants within this sample encode the same CDR3. The chain has TRGV4 and TRGJ1 or TRGJ2. The CDR3 is 13 amino acids. Trimming at V came to 1 base and at J to 1 base, leaving 1 base not matched to a gene. Germline CDR1 is EGSTGY and CDR2 is YDSYTSSV. The CDR3 is CATWDGNYYKKLF. The CDR3 DNA reads as TGTGCCACCTGGGATGGTAATTATTATAAGAAACTCTTT.

This clone has at least ten counts. The chain uses TRGV9 and TRGJ1 or TRGJ2. In germline, CDR1 is GITISATS, CDR2 ISYDGTV (reference sequence). The J segment lost 3 bases and the V segment lost 3 bases, leaving 5 bases of the junction unmatched. CDR3 length equals 13 residues. CDR3 sequence (DNA): TGTGCCTTGTGGGAGCGCGTTTATTATAAGAAACTCTTT. This gives the protein CALWERVYYKKLF.

This clone was seen repeatedly, ten times or more. Other DNA sequences of this sample code for an identical CDR3. In DNA form, the CDR3 reads TGTGCCACCTGGGACGGGCGTCGGGGTTATAAGAAACTCTTT. As protein: CATWDGRRGYKKLF. The rearrangement uses TRGV2 and TRGJ1 or TRGJ2. Here the J gene was assigned by germline matching of the DNA, as TCRdb has none. The trim removed 0 bases at V and 6 bases at J, leaving 8 bases unmatched. CDR1 and CDR2 from the germline V gene are EGSNGY and YDSYNSKV. The CDR3 is made up of 14 amino acids.

Details on this clone: TCRdb records a much larger clone's protein for this DNA, with a difference at residue 6 that likely arises from a read error; the protein given is the translation of the DNA. J is TRGJP1 and V is TRGV3. Here the J gene was assigned by germline matching of the DNA, as TCRdb has none. The J segment lost 9 bases and the V segment lost 2 bases, leaving 3 bases of the junction unmatched. Germline V lookup: CDR1 VTNTFY, CDR2 YDVSTARD (reference sequence). The CDR3 contains 12 residues. CDR3 in amino acids: CATWDNRWFKIF. CDR3 nucleotides: TGTGCCACCTGGGACAACCGTTGGTTCAAGATATTT.

At least ten counts were recorded for this clone. In DNA, the CDR3 is TGTGCCACCTGGTCCGTATATACCACTGGTTGGTTCAAGATATTT. Residues: CATWSVYTTGWFKIF. V gene TRGV8 combines with J gene TRGJP1. The CDR3 totals 15 residues. V dropped 6 bases and J dropped 0; count of bases not matched to a gene: 7. CDR1 is VENAVY, CDR2 YDSYNSRV, per germline.

This clone was recorded a few times. The protein given by TCRdb reflects a much larger clone and differs at residue 18 from this DNA's translation, likely from a read error; the protein shown is the DNA's translation. V gene TRGV2 was called; the J gene was not. There are 20 residues in the CDR3. Germline CDR1 is EGSNGY and CDR2 is YDSYNSKV. CDR3: CATWDGRQIYPPSSDWIRTF. In nucleotides, the CDR3 is TGTGCCACCTGGGACGGGCGCCAGATATACCCCCCGAGTAGTGATTGGATCAGGACGTTT.

Regarding this clone: A far bigger clonotype differs at one base, so this is likely a read error. This specimen includes other DNA sequences encoding the same CDR3. The genes are TRGV9 and TRGJ1 or TRGJ2. The J gene was not available in TCRdb and was assigned here by matching the DNA to germline segments. The CDR3 contains 11 residues. The V segment lost 4 bases and the J segment 9 bases; nucleotides outside the gene matches: 6. Germline CDR1 reads GITISATS; CDR2 reads ISYDGTV (reference sequence). Here the CDR3 DNA reads TGTGCCTTGTGGGACTCGGGTAAGAAACTCTTT. It specifies CALWDSGKKLF.

This clone was seen a handful of times. The mismatch at residue 3 between this DNA's translation and the TCRdb protein of a much larger clone likely reflects a read error; the protein shown is translated from the DNA. The chain recombines TRGV8 with TRGJ1 or TRGJ2. The length of the CDR3 is 13 residues. Germline CDR1 reads VENAVY; CDR2 reads YDSYNSRV. This chain's CDR3 is CAPWDDQDYKKLF. The CDR3 DNA reads as TGTGCCCCCTGGGATGATCAAGATTATAAGAAACTCTTT.

This clone was observed a handful of times. The mismatch at residue 5 between this DNA's translation and the TCRdb protein of a much larger clone likely reflects a read error; the protein shown is translated from the DNA. V gene TRGV9 combines with J gene TRGJP. This CDR3 contains 13 residues. Germline loops: CDR1 GITISATS, CDR2 ISYDGTV (reference sequence). CDR3 nucleotide sequence: TGTGCCTTGTGGGGGGTGGCAAAAAAAATCAAGGTATTT. This sequence encodes CALWGVAKKIKVF.

Note on this clone: A far larger clone is just one base off, so this is likely a read error. Distinct nucleotide sequences in the sample also encode this CDR3. J is TRGJP and V is TRGV9. No J gene is reported in TCRdb; it was inferred here by comparing the DNA with germline. Per the germline V gene, CDR1 is GITISATS and CDR2 is ISYDGTV (reference sequence). The CDR3 has 14 residues. The CDR3 is CALWEKLGKKIKVF. Here the CDR3 DNA reads TGTGCTTTGTGGGAGAAGCTGGGCAAAAAAATCAAGGTATTT.

As for this clone: This DNA's translation and the protein TCRdb lists, from a much larger clone, do not match at residue 8, likely due to a read error; the protein shown is translated from the DNA. The chain carries TRGV5 and TRGJ1 or TRGJ2. This CDR3 comprises 11 residues. V lost 3 bases and J lost 12; bases outside the gene matches: 8. Germline CDR1 reads VINAFY; CDR2 reads YDVSNSKD. CDR3 nucleotide sequence: TGTGCCACCTGGGACGGTGGGAGGAAACTCTTT. Protein sequence: CATWDGGRKLF.

This clone was picked up a small number of times. This probably arose from a read error, given a far larger clone one base away. Other nucleotide sequences in the sample specify the same CDR3. The DNA for the CDR3 is TGTGCCACCTGGTTGGGGTATAAGAAGCTCTTT. This encodes CATWLGYKKLF. J gene calling gave no result, while the V gene is TRGV4. CDR1 is EGSTGY and CDR2 is YDSYTSSV in the germline V gene. The CDR3 loop spans 11 amino acids.

This clone was seen repeatedly, ten times or more. A much larger clone is a single base away; this may be a read error. As DNA, the CDR3 is TGTGCCTTGTGGGAGGTCCCCAGGAGGACGGCAAAAGAGTTGGGCAAAAAAATCAAGGTATTT. This gives the protein CALWEVPRRTAKELGKKIKVF. This chain links TRGV9 with TRGJP. The CDR3 extends over 21 amino acids. Germline V gene sequence: CDR1 GITISATS, CDR2 ISYDGTV (reference sequence). J was trimmed by 5 bases and V by 1 base; bases with no gene match: 17.

Regarding this clone: TCRdb pairs this DNA with a much larger clone's protein that differs at residue 5, likely a read error; the protein shown was translated from the DNA. The rearrangement joins TRGV9 to TRGJP. Assignment of the J gene here rests on matching the DNA to germline, because TCRdb gives none. The germline gives CDR1 GITISATS, CDR2 ISYDGTV (reference sequence). The CDR3 consists of 19 residues. The CDR3 DNA sequence: TGTGCCTTGTGGGGGGTGCCTGGGGGCCAAGAGTTGGGCAAAAAAATCAAGGTATTT. Its translation is CALWGVPGGQELGKKIKVF.

Ten or more counts support this clone. TCRdb assigns this DNA the protein of a much larger clone, which departs from its translation at residue 15; this likely reflects a read error, and the protein shown comes from translating the DNA. The V gene is listed as TRGV9; no J gene was called. In germline, CDR1 is GITISATS, CDR2 ISYDGTV (reference sequence). The CDR3 contains 17 residues. This CDR3 reads CALWEVQKELGKKIRVF. CDR3 coding DNA: TGTGCCTTGTGGGAGGTGCAGAAAGAGTTGGGCAAAAAAATCAGGGTATTT.